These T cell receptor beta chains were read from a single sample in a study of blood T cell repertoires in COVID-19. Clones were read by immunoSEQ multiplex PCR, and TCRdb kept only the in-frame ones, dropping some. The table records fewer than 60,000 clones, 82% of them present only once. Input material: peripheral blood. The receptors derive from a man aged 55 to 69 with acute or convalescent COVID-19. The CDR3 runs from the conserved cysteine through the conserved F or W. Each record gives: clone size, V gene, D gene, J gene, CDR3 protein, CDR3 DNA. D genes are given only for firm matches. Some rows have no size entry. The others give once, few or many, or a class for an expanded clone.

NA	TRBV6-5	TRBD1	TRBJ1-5	CASSRTGGGWQPQHF	TGTGCCAGCAGTCGCACAGGGGGCGGGTGGCAGCCCCAGCATTTT
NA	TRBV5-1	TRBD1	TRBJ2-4	CASSYFTGDGLAKNIQYF	TGCGCCAGCAGCTACTTTACAGGGGATGGATTAGCCAAAAACATTCAGTACTTC
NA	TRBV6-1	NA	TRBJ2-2	CASSERGSGELFF	TGTGCCAGCAGTGAAAGGGGGAGCGGGGAGCTGTTTTTT
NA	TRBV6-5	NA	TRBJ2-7	CASSYSTGRSSYEQYF	TGTGCCAGCAGTTACTCGACGGGAAGGAGCTCCTACGAGCAGTACTTC
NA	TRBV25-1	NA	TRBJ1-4	CASSSPRTAGGEKLFF	TGTGCCAGCAGCAGCCCCAGGACAGCTGGGGGTGAAAAACTGTTTTTT
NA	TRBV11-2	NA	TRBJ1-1	CASLETPNTEAFF	TGTGCCAGCCTCGAGACACCGAACACTGAAGCTTTCTTT
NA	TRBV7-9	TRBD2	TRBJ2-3	CASSLVSGGTDTQYF	TGTGCCAGCAGCTTAGTTAGCGGGGGCACAGATACGCAGTATTTT
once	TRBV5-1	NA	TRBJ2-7	CASSLGQEGYEQYF	TGCGCCAGCAGCTTGGGCCAAGAGGGCTACGAGCAGTACTTC
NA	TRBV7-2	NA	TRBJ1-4	CASSLPGSEKLFF	TGTGCCAGCAGCTTGCCAGGAAGCGAAAAACTGTTTTTT
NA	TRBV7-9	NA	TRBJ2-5	CASNDRQAGQETQYF	TGTGCCAGCAACGACCGGCAAGCAGGGCAAGAGACCCAGTACTTC
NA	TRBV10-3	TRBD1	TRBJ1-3	CAISELGTGRAGNTIYF	TGTGCCATCAGTGAACTAGGGACAGGACGCGCTGGAAACACCATATATTTT
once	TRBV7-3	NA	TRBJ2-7	CASSLIALAEQYF	TGTGCCAGCAGCTTAATTGCCCTAGCCGAGCAGTACTTC
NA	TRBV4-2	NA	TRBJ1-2	CASSQEAGKGYTF	TGTGCCAGCAGCCAAGAGGCAGGGAAAGGCTACACCTTC